This T cell receptor (beta chain) was identified in a study of cytomegalovirus exposure and HLA in healthy donors. Study-wide points: Presence/absence analyses assumed roughly uniform sequencing depth across donors, which may not hold. It was shown in a later analysis that HLA-associated TCR beta chains were more clonally expanded than other, equally common chains.

With respect to this clone: Its antigen is not identified.

The germline CDR1 and CDR2 sequences are SEHNR and FQNEAQ (reference sequence). The CDR3 is 12 amino acids. V lost 8 bases to trimming and J lost 1 base, with 8 bases between them. Everyone who donated was a healthy bone marrow donor. Use of 60 Vbeta and 13 Jbeta primers characterized the PCR. Sequencing was performed with immunoSEQ multiplex PCR; in TCRdb, only in-frame clones are kept and a portion is missing. The table records under 200,000 clones, around 80% of them present only once. The sequenced sample consisted of PBMCs. The chain couples TRBV7-9 to TRBJ1-1; D gene unclear. The sequence was obtained from a man younger than 35 in good health and CMV-seropositive. CDR3 coding DNA: TGTGCCAGCGGTAGACAGAACACTGAAGCTTTCTTT. Residues: CASGRQNTEAFF.